What follows are 20 T cell receptor beta chains derived from one specimen sequenced in a study of cytomegalovirus exposure and HLA in healthy donors (dated by TCRdb to about 2017). Receptors were amplified or captured by the immunoSEQ multiplex PCR assay. The multiplex PCR relied on a mix of 60 forward primers for TCR Vbeta segments and 13 reverse primers for TCR Jbeta segments. TCRdb took over this immuneACCESS table, retaining in-frame rearrangements with V and J assigned. Such tables are incomplete; in checked studies, under half of the missing clones stem from an unresolved V gene, and the remainder is unexplained. A total of under 200,000 clones appear in this sample, 77% of them only once. About 2.6% of the sample belongs to the ten largest clones. Sequenced sample: PBMCs. These receptor sequences come from a woman in her forties in good health and CMV-seropositive.

A few counts support this clone. The V gene is TRBV29-1, the J gene TRBJ1-1; D ambiguous. CDR1 and CDR2 (germline): SQVTM, ANQGSEA. The germline V and J ends were trimmed by 7 bases and 0 bases, with 12 bases remaining between them. This CDR3 spans 13 amino acids. CDR3 bases: TGCAGCGCCGACTTGGGAGTGAACACTGAAGCTTTCTTT. Translating it yields CSADLGVNTEAFF.

This rearrangement joins TRBV29-1 to TRBJ2-1; unclear D gene. Germline V CDR1 and CDR2: SQVTM, ANQGSEA. The CDR3 spans 13 residues. With 4 bases removed from V and 3 bases from J, the gap between germline ends came to 10 bases. CDR3 sequence: CSVVRTIYNEQFF. CDR3 DNA: TGCAGCGTTGTAAGAACTATCTACAATGAGCAGTTCTTC.

This chain uses TRBV21-1 with TRBJ1-5. TRBV21-1 is listed as a pseudogene. The CDR3 totals 17 residues. In DNA form, the CDR3 reads TGTGCCAGCAGCAAAGTGAAGGAGGGAAGGATCAATCAGCCCCAGCATTTT. Amino acid sequence: CASSKVKEGRINQPQHF.

This clone was detected only a few times. V is TRBV30 and J is TRBJ2-4; the match to TRBD1 covers 8 bases. The ends lost 2 bases at V and 15 bases at J; junction bases unmatched: 6. Germline V lookup: CDR1 GTSNPN, CDR2 SVGIG (reference sequence). The CDR3 sequence is 11 residues long. CDR3 amino acids: CAWSIDRGVYF. The CDR3 nucleotides read TGTGCCTGGAGTATAGACAGGGGAGTGTACTTC.

This chain uses TRBV2 with TRBJ1-6; maybe TRBD1 (5 bases). The V end was cut by 4 bases, the J end by 7 bases, with 11 bases between. Looked up from germline, CDR1 is SNHLY and CDR2 is FYNNEI. CDR3 length: 14 residues. The DNA of the CDR3 is TGTGCCAGCAGTGGCAGGGCGGAAAATTCACCCCTCCACTTT. Its translation is CASSGRAENSPLHF.

The chain couples TRBV28 to TRBJ1-6, with D unresolved. This CDR3 has 17 residues. Per the germline V gene, CDR1 is MDHEN and CDR2 is SYDVKM. Trimming removed 9 bases from V and 2 bases from J, with 20 bases in between. The CDR3 reads CARPYSQDPTYNSPLHF. CDR3 sequence (DNA): TGTGCCAGACCTTACTCTCAGGATCCGACCTATAATTCACCCCTCCACTTT.

The chain combines TRBV28 with TRBJ1-2, with TRBD1 matching 9 bases. From germline, CDR1 is MDHEN and CDR2 SYDVKM. V dropped 6 bases and J dropped 2; count of bases not matched to a gene: 10. The CDR3 is made up of 16 amino acids. The CDR3 nucleotides read TGTGCCAGCAGCCCTGTCTCGGGACAGGGAAACTATGGCTACACCTTC. Its translation is CASSPVSGQGNYGYTF.

The chain is built from TRBV19 and TRBJ2-5; TRBD1 is a possible D gene (6 bases). The DNA matches TRBJ2-7 better at its end, which makes the J call doubtful. CDR1 and CDR2 (germline): LNHDA, SQIVND (reference sequence). The CDR3 is 15 residues long. The CDR3 coding sequence is TGTGCCAGTTCACTGAGGGACACAATCTCCTACGAGCAGTACTTC. This sequence encodes CASSLRDTISYEQYF.

The chain couples TRBV2 to TRBJ2-1, with 16 bases identical to TRBD2. The CDR3 covers 15 residues. The germline CDR1 and CDR2 sequences are SNHLY and FYNNEI. V lost 10 bases and J lost 8; bases outside the gene matches: 8. The CDR3 region has the DNA TGTGCCACCCAGGGGACTAGCGGGAGGGCATATGAGCAGTTCTTC. It specifies CATQGTSGRAYEQFF.

The chain combines TRBV18 with TRBJ2-7; no clear D gene. The V end lost 0 bases, the J end lost 0 bases, and 6 bases lay between the germline ends. CDR1 and CDR2 (germline): KGHSH, LQKENI. This CDR3 comprises 14 residues. The CDR3 protein is CASSPPSVSYEQYF. The CDR3 bases are TGTGCCAGCTCACCACCTTCAGTCTCCTACGAGCAGTACTTC.

This clone was seen a handful of times. The chain joins TRBV30 to TRBJ2-7; tentatively, D is TRBD2 (6 bases). Germline CDR1 is GTSNPN and CDR2 is SVGIG (reference sequence). The CDR3 is 12 amino acids. The germline V and J ends were trimmed by 3 bases and 2 bases, with 8 bases remaining between them. CDR3 DNA: TGTGCCTGGAGGCGGGGCGCCTACGAGCAGTACTTC. This gives the protein CAWRRGAYEQYF.

J is TRBJ1-6 and V is TRBV10-1; D perhaps matches TRBD1 (6 bases). CDR1 and CDR2 from the germline V gene are WNHNN and SYGVQD (reference sequence). Trimming took off 6 bases at V and 6 bases at J, with 9 bases between the two ends. The CDR3 totals 13 residues. The CDR3 sequence is CASSSDSNSPLHF. CDR3 sequence (DNA): TGCGCCAGCAGCTCGGACAGTAATTCACCCCTCCACTTT.

The rearrangement uses TRBV7-8 and TRBJ2-5; tentative D call: TRBD2 (6 bases). This CDR3 has 14 residues. The ends were cut back, 9 bases at V and 5 bases at J, with 19 bases in the middle. Germline V lookup: CDR1 SGHVS, CDR2 FQNEAQ. The CDR3 DNA sequence: TGTGCCAGTGGGGGGAGTAGCTACCGGGAGACCCAGTACTTC. Translated, it gives CASGGSSYRETQYF.

A single count supports this clone. This chain links TRBV7-6 with TRBJ2-1; TRBD1 agrees at 7 bases. Germline assignment: CDR1 SGHVS and CDR2 FNYEAQ. Unmatched junction bases numbered 5, after V lost 1 base and J lost 8 bases. This CDR3 comprises 14 residues. The DNA of the CDR3 is TGTGCCAGCAGCTTAGGTCAGGGGGTCGATGAGCAGTTCTTC. Translating gives CASSLGQGVDEQFF.

This clone occurred once. The V gene is TRBV10-3, the J gene TRBJ2-1; 7 bases line up with TRBD1. V lost 0 bases, J lost 7 bases, and 3 bases stayed unmatched. Germline V CDR1 and CDR2: ENHRY, SYGVKD. This CDR3 spans 14 amino acids. CDR3 coding DNA: TGTGCCATCAGTGAGTCGGGGACAGCTAATGAGCAGTTCTTC. Amino acid sequence: CAISESGTANEQFF.

The rearrangement joins TRBV18 to TRBJ2-6; 7 nucleotides match TRBD1. This CDR3 is 17 amino acids long. Germline lookup yields CDR1 KGHSH and CDR2 LQKENI. V lost 5 bases, J lost 0 bases, and 7 bases stayed unmatched. The CDR3 region has the DNA TGTGCCAGCTCAGTAGGGACAGCCAGCTCTGGGGCCAACGTCCTGACTTTC. It yields the protein CASSVGTASSGANVLTF.

The rearrangement uses TRBV27 and TRBJ2-1; weak D call: TRBD2 (6 bases). Trimming shortened V by 5 bases and J by 7 bases, and 15 bases separated the two germline ends. The CDR3 has 14 amino acids. Germline V CDR1 and CDR2: MNHEY, SMNVEV (reference sequence). In nucleotides, the CDR3 is TGTGCCAGCAGTAGGGAGGAAGGTGGTAATGAGCAGTTCTTC. Amino acid sequence: CASSREEGGNEQFF.

This chain joins TRBV19 and TRBJ2-3, with D perhaps TRBD2 (5 bases). The CDR3 length is 13 residues. CDR1 and CDR2 (germline): LNHDA, SQIVND (reference sequence). V shed 3 bases and J shed 6 bases, with 10 bases lying between them. The CDR3 coding sequence is TGTGCCAGTAGTATTGTAGGCGGGGATACGCAGTATTTT. It specifies CASSIVGGDTQYF. Together with reference TRBV19 and TRBJ2-3, the CDR3 gives the full variable domain: DGGITQSPKYLFRKEGQNVTLSCEQNLNHDAMYWYRQDPGQGLRLIYYSQIVNDFQKGDIAEGYSVSREKKESFPLTVTSAQKNPTAFYLCASSIVGGDTQYFGPGTRLTVL.

The rearrangement joins TRBV29-1 to TRBJ1-1; 9 bases are shared with TRBD1. CDR3 length: 12 residues. J was trimmed by 7 bases and V by 5 bases; bases with no gene match: 5. CDR1 is SQVTM and CDR2 is ANQGSEA in the germline V gene. The CDR3 nucleotides read TGCAGCGTTTACCGGGACAGGGATGAAGCTTTCTTT. This codes for CSVYRDRDEAFF.

The genes are TRBV15 and TRBJ1-1, with TRBD1 matching over 9 bases. The V gene's germline CDR1 is LNHNV and CDR2 YYDKDF (reference sequence). This CDR3 spans 15 amino acids. After removal of 9 bases from V and 10 bases from J, the junction contained 18 bases not matched to a gene. CDR3 bases: TGTGCCACGGGGACAGGGAATAGAGGACACTGGGGAGCTTTCTTT. It is translated as CATGTGNRGHWGAFF.